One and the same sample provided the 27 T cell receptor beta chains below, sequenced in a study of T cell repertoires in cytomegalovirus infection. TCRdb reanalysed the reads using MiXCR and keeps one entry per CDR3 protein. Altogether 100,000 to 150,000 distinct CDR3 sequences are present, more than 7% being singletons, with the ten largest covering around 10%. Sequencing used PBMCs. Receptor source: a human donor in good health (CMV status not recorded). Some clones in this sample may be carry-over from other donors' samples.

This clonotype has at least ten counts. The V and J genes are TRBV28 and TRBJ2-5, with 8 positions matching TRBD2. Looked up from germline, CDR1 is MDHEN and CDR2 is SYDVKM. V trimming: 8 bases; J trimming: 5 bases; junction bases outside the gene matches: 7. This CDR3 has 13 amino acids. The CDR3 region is CASHGGAPETQYF. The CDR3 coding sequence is TGTGCCAGCCACGGGGGGGCCCCGGAGACCCAGTACTTC.

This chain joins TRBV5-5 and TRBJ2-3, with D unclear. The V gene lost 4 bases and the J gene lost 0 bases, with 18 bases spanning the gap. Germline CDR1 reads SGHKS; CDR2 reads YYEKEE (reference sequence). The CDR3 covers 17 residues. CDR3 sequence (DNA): TGTGCCAGCAGCACCTCGAGCAGCCGTCCTAGCACAGATACGCAGTATTTT. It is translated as CASSTSSSRPSTDTQYF.

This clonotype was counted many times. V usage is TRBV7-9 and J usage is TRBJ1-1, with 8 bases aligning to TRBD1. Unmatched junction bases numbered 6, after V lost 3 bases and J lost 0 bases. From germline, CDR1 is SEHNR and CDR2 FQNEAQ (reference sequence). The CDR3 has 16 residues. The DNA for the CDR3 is TGTGCCAGCAGCTTTCCCGGGACAGGTTTGAACACTGAAGCTTTCTTT. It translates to CASSFPGTGLNTEAFF.

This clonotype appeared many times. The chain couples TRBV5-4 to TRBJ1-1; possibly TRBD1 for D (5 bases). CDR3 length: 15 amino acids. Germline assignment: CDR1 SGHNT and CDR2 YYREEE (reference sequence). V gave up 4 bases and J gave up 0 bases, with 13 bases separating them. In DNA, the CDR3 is TGTGCCAGCAGCATTCCCCGGGGGTTGAACACTGAAGCTTTCTTT. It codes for CASSIPRGLNTEAFF. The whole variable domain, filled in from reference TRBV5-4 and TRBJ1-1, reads ETGVTQSPTHLIKTRGQQVTLRCSSQSGHNTVSWYQQALGQGPQFIFQYYREEENGRGNFPPRFSGLQFPNYSSELNVNALELDDSALYLCASSIPRGLNTEAFFGQGTRLTVV.

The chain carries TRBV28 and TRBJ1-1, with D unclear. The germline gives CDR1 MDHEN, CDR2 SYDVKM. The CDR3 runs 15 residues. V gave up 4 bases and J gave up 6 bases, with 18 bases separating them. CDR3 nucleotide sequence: TGTGCCAGCAGTTCCCCGGGAGACTCGGCTGCTGAAGCTTTCTTT. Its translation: CASSSPGDSAAEAFF.

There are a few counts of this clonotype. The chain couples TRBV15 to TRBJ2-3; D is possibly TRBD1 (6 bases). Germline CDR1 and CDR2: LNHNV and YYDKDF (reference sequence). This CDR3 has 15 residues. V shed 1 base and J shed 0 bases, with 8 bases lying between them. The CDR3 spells CATSRVRGSTDTQYF. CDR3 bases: TGTGCCACCAGCAGAGTAAGGGGGAGCACAGATACGCAGTATTTT.

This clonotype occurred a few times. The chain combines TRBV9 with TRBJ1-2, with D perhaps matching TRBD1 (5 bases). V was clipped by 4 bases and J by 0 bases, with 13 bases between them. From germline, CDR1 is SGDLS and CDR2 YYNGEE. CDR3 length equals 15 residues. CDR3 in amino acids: CASSPSGGANYGYTF. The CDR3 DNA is TGTGCCAGCAGCCCCAGCGGGGGAGCTAACTATGGCTACACCTTC.

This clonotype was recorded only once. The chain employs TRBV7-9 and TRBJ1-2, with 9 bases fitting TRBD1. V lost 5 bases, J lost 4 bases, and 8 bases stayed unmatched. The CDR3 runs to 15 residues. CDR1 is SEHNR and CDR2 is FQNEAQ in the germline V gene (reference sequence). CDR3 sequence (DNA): TGTGCCAGCAGCGGCACGGGACAGGGAATCTATGGCTACACCTTC. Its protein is CASSGTGQGIYGYTF. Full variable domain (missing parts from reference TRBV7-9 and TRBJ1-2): DTGVSQNPRHKITKRGQNVTFRCDPISEHNRLYWYRQTLGQGPEFLTYFQNEAQLEKSRLLSDRFSAERPKGSFSTLEIQRTEQGDSAMYLCASSGTGQGIYGYTFGSGTRLTVV.

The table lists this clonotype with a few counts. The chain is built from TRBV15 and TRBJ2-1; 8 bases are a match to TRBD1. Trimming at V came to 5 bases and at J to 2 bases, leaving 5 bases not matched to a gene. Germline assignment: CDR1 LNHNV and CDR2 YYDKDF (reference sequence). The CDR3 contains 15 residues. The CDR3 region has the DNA TGTGCCACCAGCGATGGACAGGGTCCCTACAATGAGCAGTTCTTC. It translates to CATSDGQGPYNEQFF.

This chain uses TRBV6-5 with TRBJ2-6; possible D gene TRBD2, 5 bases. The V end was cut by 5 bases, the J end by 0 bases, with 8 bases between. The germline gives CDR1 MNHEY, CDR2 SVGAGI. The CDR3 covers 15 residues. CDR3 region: CASSRRDSGANVLTF. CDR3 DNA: TGTGCCAGCAGTCGACGGGACTCTGGGGCCAACGTCCTGACTTTC.

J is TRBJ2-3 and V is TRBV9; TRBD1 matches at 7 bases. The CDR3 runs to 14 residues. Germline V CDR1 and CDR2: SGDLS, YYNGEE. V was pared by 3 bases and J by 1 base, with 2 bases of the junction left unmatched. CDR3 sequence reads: CASSGTGRTDTQYF. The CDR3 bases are TGTGCCAGCAGCGGGACAGGACGCACAGATACGCAGTATTTT.

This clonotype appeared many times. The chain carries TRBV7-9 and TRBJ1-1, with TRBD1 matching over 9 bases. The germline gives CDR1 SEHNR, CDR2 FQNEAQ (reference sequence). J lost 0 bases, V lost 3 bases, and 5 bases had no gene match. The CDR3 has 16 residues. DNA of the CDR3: TGTGCCAGCAGCTTGGACAGGGGAAGTATGAACACTGAAGCTTTCTTT. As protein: CASSLDRGSMNTEAFF.

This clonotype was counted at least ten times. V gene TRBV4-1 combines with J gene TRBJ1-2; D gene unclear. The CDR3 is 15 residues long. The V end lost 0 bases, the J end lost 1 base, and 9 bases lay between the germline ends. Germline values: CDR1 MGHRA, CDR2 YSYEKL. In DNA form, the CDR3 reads TGCGCCAGCAGCCAAGAGGAGGGAAGTAACTATGGCTACACCTTC. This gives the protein CASSQEEGSNYGYTF.

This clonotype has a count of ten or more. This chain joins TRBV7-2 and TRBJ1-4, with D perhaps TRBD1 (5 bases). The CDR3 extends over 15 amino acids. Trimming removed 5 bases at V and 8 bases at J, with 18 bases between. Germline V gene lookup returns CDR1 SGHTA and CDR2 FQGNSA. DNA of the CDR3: TGTGCCAGCAGCCGAACGCTCGGGGGGAACGAAAAACTGTTTTTT. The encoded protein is CASSRTLGGNEKLFF.

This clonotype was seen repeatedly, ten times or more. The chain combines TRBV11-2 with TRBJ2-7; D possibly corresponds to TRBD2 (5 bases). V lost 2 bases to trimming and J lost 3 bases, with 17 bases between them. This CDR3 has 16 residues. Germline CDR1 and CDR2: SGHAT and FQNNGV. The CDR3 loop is CASSLKPSGFLYEQYF. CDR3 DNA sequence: TGTGCCAGCAGCTTAAAACCCTCGGGGTTCCTCTACGAGCAGTACTTC.

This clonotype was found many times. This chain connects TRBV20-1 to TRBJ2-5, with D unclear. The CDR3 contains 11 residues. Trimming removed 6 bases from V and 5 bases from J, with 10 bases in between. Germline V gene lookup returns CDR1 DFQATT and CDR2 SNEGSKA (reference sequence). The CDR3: CSAPRSETQYF. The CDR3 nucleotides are TGCAGTGCCCCCAGGTCCGAGACCCAGTACTTC.

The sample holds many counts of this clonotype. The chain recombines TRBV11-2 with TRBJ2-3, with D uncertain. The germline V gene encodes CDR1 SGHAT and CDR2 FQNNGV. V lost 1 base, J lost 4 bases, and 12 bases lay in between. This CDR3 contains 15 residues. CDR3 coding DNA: TGTGCCAGCAGCTTAGTGGTAGGGTGGGCAGATACGCAGTATTTT. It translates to CASSLVVGWADTQYF.

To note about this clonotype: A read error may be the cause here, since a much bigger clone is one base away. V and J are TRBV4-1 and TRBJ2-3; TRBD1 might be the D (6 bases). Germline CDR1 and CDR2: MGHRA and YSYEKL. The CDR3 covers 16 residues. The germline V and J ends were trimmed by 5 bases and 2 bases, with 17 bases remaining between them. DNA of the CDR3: TGCGCCAGCAGCGCCCGGGACATTAGATTCACAGATACGCAGTATTTT. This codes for CASSARDIRFTDTQYF.

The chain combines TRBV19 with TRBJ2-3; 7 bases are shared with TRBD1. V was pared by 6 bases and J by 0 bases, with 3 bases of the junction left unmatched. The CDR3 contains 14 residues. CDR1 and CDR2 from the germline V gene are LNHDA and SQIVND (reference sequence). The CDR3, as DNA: TGTGCCAGTAGGCACAGGGGAAGCACAGATACGCAGTATTTT. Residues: CASRHRGSTDTQYF.

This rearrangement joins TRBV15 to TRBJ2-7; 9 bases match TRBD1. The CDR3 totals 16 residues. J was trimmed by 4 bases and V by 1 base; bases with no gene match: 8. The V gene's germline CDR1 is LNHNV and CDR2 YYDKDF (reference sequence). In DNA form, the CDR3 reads TGTGCCACCAGCAGAGGAACCGGGACAGGGCTTTACGAGCAGTACTTC. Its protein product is CATSRGTGTGLYEQYF.

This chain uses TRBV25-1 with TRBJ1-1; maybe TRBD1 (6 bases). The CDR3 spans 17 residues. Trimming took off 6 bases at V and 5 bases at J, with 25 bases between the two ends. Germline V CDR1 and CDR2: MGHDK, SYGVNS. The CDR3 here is CASRKTDSIPAGTEAFF. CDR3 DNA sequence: TGTGCCAGCAGGAAAACGGACAGTATACCTGCGGGGACTGAAGCTTTCTTT.

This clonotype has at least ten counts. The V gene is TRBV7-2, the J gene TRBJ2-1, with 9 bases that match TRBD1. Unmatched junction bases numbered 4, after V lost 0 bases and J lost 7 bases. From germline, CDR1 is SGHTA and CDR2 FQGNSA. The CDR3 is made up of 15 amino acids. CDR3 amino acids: CASSLAGQGRNEQFF. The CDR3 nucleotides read TGTGCCAGCAGCTTAGCCGGACAGGGGAGGAATGAGCAGTTCTTC.

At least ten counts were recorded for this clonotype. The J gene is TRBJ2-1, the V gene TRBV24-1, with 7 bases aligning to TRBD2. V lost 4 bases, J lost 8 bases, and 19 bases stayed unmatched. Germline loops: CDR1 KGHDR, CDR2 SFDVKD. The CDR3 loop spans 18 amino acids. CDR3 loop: CATSDSSPFPGGEDEQFF. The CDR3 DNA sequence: TGTGCCACCAGTGACTCCTCCCCTTTTCCGGGGGGTGAGGATGAGCAGTTCTTC.

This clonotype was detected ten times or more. CDR3 coding DNA: TGTGCCAGCAGTGAATGGGATGGGCGGGGGGTCCAAGAGACCCAGTACTTC. Translating gives CASSEWDGRGVQETQYF. The chain recombines TRBV25-1 with TRBJ2-5; 8 positions match TRBD2. CDR1 MGHDK and CDR2 SYGVNS come from the germline V gene. Trimming removed 1 base from V and 1 base from J; junction bases left unmatched: 8. The CDR3 is made up of 17 amino acids.

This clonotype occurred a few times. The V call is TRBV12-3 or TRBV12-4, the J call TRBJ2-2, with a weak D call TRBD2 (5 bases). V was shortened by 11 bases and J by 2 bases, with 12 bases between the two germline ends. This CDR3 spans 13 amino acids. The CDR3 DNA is TGTGCCTTCTCAAGGACTAACACCGGGGAGCTGTTTTTT. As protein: CAFSRTNTGELFF.

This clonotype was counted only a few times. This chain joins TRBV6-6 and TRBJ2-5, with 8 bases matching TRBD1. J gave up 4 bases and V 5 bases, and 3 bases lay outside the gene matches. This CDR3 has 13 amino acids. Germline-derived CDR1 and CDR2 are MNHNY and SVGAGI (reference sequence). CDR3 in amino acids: CASSPTGGETQYF. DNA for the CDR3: TGTGCCAGCAGTCCAACAGGGGGAGAGACCCAGTACTTC.

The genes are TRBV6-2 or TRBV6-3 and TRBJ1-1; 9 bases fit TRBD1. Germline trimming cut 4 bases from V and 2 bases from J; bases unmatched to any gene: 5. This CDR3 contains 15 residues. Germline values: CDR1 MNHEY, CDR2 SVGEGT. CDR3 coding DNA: TGTGCCAGCAGTTCCCCGGACAGGGGTAACACTGAAGCTTTCTTT. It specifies CASSSPDRGNTEAFF.